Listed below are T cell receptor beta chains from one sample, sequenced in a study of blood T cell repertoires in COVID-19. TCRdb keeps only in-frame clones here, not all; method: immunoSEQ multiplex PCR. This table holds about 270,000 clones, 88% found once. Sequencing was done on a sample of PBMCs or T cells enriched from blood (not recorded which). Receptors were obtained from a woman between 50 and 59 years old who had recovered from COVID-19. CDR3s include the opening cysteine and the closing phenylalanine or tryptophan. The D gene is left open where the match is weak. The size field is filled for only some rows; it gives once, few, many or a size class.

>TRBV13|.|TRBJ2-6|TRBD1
TGTGCCAGCAGCTTAGGCAGGGGGCGACTCTCTGGGGCCAACGTCCTGACTTTC
CASSLGRGRLSGANVLTF
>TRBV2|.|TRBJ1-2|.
TGTGCCAGCAGTGCGAGGGACTATGGCTACACCTTC
CASSARDYGYTF
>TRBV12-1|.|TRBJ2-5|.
TGTGCCAGCAGCTTTGGGTCTAGCGGGAGTGAGACCCAGTACTTC
CASSFGSSGSETQYF
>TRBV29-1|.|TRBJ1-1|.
TGCAGCGTTGTCAGATTAGGCGGGTATGCGAACACTGAAGCTTTCTTT
CSVVRLGGYANTEAFF
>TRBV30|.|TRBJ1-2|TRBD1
TGTGCTCGGAGTCGGGGAGACAGGGTGGGCGGCTACACCTTC
CARSRGDRVGGYTF
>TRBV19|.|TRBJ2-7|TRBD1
TGTGCCAGTAGTAGAACCGGGACAGACTCCTACGAGCAGTACTTC
CASSRTGTDSYEQYF
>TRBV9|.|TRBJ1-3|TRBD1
TGTGCCAGCAGCGTAGGACAGGGTGGTGGAAACACCATATATTTT
CASSVGQGGGNTIYF
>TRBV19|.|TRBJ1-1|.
TGTGCCAGTCAGGGGATCGGCACTGAAGCTTTCTTT
CASQGIGTEAFF
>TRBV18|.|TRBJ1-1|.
TGTGCCAGCCATGGGGCGAGAAACACTGAAGCTTTCTTT
CASHGARNTEAFF
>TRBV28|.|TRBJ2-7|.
TGTGCCAGCATCACCCTCGGGGGCGAGCAGTACTTC
CASITLGGEQYF
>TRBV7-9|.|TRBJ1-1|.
TGTGCCAGCAGCCCGGAGGTACAAATTGAAGCTTTCTTT
CASSPEVQIEAFF
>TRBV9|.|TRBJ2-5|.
TGTGCCAGCAGCGTCAGGACAGGTGGGGGGGAGACCCAGTACTTC
CASSVRTGGGETQYF
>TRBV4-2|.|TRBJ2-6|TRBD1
TGTGCCAGCAGCCAACAGGGACAGCTCTCTGGGGCCAACGTCCTGACTTTC
CASSQQGQLSGANVLTF
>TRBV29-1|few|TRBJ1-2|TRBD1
TGCAGCGTTGAGTGGGGGACAGGGGCCGGCTACACCTTC
CSVEWGTGAGYTF
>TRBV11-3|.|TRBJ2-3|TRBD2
TGTGCCAGCAGCTACGGGCCGGGACTAGCGGGAGTCAGCACAGATACGCAGTATTTT
CASSYGPGLAGVSTDTQYF
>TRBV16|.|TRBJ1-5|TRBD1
TGTGCCAGCAGCCAACAGGGGGCAGGTCAGCCCCAGCATTTT
CASSQQGAGQPQHF
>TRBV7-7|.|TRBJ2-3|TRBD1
TGTGCTAGCAGCTCCAACCCAGGGGGCCCCACAGATACGCAGTATTTT
CASSSNPGGPTDTQYF
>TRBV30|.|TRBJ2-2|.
TGTGCCTGGAGGCGGCAGACCACCGGGGAGCTGTTTTTT
CAWRRQTTGELFF
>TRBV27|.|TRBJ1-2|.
TGTGCCAGCAGTCTTCTCGGACACGGAGAATCTAACTATGGCTACACCTTC
CASSLLGHGESNYGYTF
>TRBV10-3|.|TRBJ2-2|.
TGTGCCATCAGTGGGGCCGGTGACACCGGGGAGCTGTTTTTT
CAISGAGDTGELFF
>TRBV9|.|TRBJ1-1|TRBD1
TGTGCCAGCAGCGCGGGACAGTCGAGAACTGAAGCTTTCTTT
CASSAGQSRTEAFF
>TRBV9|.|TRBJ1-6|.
TGTGCCAGCAGCGTAACGGACACAGGGAATTCACCCCTCCACTTT
CASSVTDTGNSPLHF
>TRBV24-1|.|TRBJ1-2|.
TGTGCCACCAGTGATTTGGGGGGGGACTATGGCTACACCTTC
CATSDLGGDYGYTF
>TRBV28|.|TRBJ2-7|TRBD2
TGTGCCAGCAGTGTAGCGGGAGGGACCTACGAGCAGTACTTC
CASSVAGGTYEQYF
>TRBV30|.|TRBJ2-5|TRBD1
TGTGCCTGTACGGGACAGGAGTACCAAGAGACCCAGTACTTC
CACTGQEYQETQYF
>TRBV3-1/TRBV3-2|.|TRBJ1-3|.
TGTGCCAGCAGTCCCCCGAGGGTCCGAGGAAACACCATATATTTT
CASSPPRVRGNTIYF
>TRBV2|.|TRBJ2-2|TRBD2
TGTGCCAGCAGTGAATTGAGCGGGAGGGTCTCCGGGGAGCTGTTTTTT
CASSELSGRVSGELFF
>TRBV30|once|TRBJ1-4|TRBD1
TGTGCCTGGAGTAGATTCTCAGGACAGGTTAATGAAAAACTGTTTTTT
CAWSRFSGQVNEKLFF
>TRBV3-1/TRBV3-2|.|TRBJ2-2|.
TGTGCCAGCAGTTACAGGGACACCGGGGAGCTGTTTTTT
CASSYRDTGELFF
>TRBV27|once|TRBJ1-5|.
TGTGCCAGCAGTAGGCAGGGAGGGAATCAGCCCCAGCATTTT
CASSRQGGNQPQHF
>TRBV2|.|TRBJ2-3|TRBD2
TGTGCCAGCAGGGTATACTTGGGCGGGGGGTACACAGATACGCAGTATTTT
CASRVYLGGGYTDTQYF
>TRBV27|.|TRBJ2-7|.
TGTGCCAGCAGTTTTTCCAGGGAAAACGAGCAGTACTTC
CASSFSRENEQYF
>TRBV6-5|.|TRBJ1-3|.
TGTGCCAGCAGTTACCTACCTGTTGGGCGAGGAAACACCATATATTTT
CASSYLPVGRGNTIYF
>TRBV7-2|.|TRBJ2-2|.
TGTGCCAGCAGCTTGCAGGTGTCCGGGGAGCTGTTTTTT
CASSLQVSGELFF
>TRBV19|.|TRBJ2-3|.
TGTGCCAGTAGACCCGCGGGACTCAAAGATACGCAGTATTTT
CASRPAGLKDTQYF
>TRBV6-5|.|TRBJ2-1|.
TGTGCCAGCAGTTACTCGACAGCCTACAATGAGCAGTTCTTC
CASSYSTAYNEQFF
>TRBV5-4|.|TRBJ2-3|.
TGTGCCAGCAGCTTGGGGGTAGCTCGGGGCACAGATACGCAGTATTTT
CASSLGVARGTDTQYF
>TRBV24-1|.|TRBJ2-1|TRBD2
TGTGCCACCAGTGATTTAGGGCTAGCGGGAAGGGAGCAGTTCTTC
CATSDLGLAGREQFF
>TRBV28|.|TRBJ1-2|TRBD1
TGTGCCAGCAGTTTACGCGGGACAGGGGGCGGTATCCTTGGCTACACCTTC
CASSLRGTGGGILGYTF
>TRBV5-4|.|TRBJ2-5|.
TGTGCCAGCAGCCTACAGGGTAGGGGGGAGACCCAGTACTTC
CASSLQGRGETQYF
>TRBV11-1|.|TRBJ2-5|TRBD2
TGTGCCAGCAGCAAGACTAGCGGGAGGGCCCTCGAGACCCAGTACTTC
CASSKTSGRALETQYF
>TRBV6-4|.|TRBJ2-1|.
TGTGCCAGCAGTAAAGCGGGCCTGGGTGAGCAGTTCTTC
CASSKAGLGEQFF
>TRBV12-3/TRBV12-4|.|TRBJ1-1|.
TGTGCCAGCAAGACAGATTTGAACACTGAAGCTTTCTTT
CASKTDLNTEAFF
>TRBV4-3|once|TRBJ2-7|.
TGCGCCAGCAGCCAAGGTTGGGCAGGGTCCTCCTACGAGCAGTACTTC
CASSQGWAGSSYEQYF
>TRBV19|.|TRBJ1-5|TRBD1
TGTGCCAGTAATCCGCGTGTGGGACAGGGGGGAACGGGCAATCAGCCCCAGCATTTT
CASNPRVGQGGTGNQPQHF
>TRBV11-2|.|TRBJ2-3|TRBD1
TGTGCCAGCAGCTCGGGGACAGGGATCACAGATACGCAGTATTTT
CASSSGTGITDTQYF
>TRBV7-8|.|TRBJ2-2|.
TGTGCCAGCAGCCGGAGGAGAGATGTAACCGGGGAGCTGTTTTTT
CASSRRRDVTGELFF
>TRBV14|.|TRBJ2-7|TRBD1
TGTGCCAGCAGCCGGAGACAGGGGGGATCCTACGAGCAGTACTTC
CASSRRQGGSYEQYF